One T cell receptor (beta chain) is described in this entry. As yet, its antigen is unknown. The donors were members of the validation cohort comprising approximately 110 subjects, separate from the approximately 700-subject first cohort. Using immunoSEQ multiplex PCR, the repertoire was profiled, and TCRdb retains in-frame clones only, with some absent. Counted here are tens of thousands of clones, 85% occurring once; the ten biggest clones make up approximately 22%. The data belong to a study of cytomegalovirus exposure and HLA in healthy donors. Overall study results and limits: There were 164 TCR beta chains listed as cytomegalovirus-associated.

The V end was cut by 3 bases, the J end by 3 bases, with 12 bases between. The CDR3 consists of 14 residues. Germline CDR1 is SEHNR and CDR2 is FQNEAQ (reference sequence). The sequencing input was PBMCs. The chain is built from TRBV7-9 and TRBJ2-7; D may be TRBD2 (6 bases). The receptor's source is a man aged 18 to 30 in good health and CMV-seropositive. CDR3 in DNA: TGTGCCAGCAGCTTCGCCCGGGGGAACTACGAGCAGTACTTC. The encoded protein is CASSFARGNYEQYF. Supplemented by reference TRBV7-9 and TRBJ2-7, the full variable domain reads DTGVSQNPRHKITKRGQNVTFRCDPISEHNRLYWYRQTLGQGPEFLTYFQNEAQLEKSRLLSDRFSAERPKGSFSTLEIQRTEQGDSAMYLCASSFARGNYEQYFGPGTRLTVT.